These T cell receptor beta chains were read from a single sample in a study of T cell repertoires in cytomegalovirus infection. TCRdb used MiXCR to reprocess the reads, holding one entry per CDR3 protein. The data hold some 300,000 distinct CDR3 sequences, with roughly an eighth observed a single time. Sequences were obtained from PBMCs. The receptors stem from a human donor in good health (CMV status not recorded). Some clones in this sample may be carry-over from other donors' samples. Each CDR3 is given with its conserved first and last residue. A D gene is named only where the DNA matches it firmly. Size tells how often a clone was seen (once, few, many) or the class of an expanded clone, and some rows leave it out.

CSAIGNEKLFF,TGCAGTGCTATCGGTAATGAAAAACTGTTTTTT,TRBJ1-4,many,.,TRBV20-1
CSAGQGGLAEAFF,TGCAGTGCTGGACAGGGAGGGTTGGCTGAAGCTTTCTTT,TRBJ1-1,.,TRBD1,TRBV20-1
CASSFSRGQPQHF,TGTGCCAGCAGCTTCAGCAGGGGTCAGCCCCAGCATTTT,TRBJ1-5,.,.,TRBV7-8
CASSLRSGTGEADEKLFF,TGCGCCAGCAGCCTTCGTAGCGGCACCGGGGAGGCCGATGAAAAACTGTTTTTT,TRBJ1-4,.,.,TRBV4-1
CASRHRDPGSYEQYF,TGTGCCAGTAGGCACCGGGACCCGGGCTCCTACGAGCAGTACTTC,TRBJ2-7,few,.,TRBV19
CASSLRGFGTEAFF,TGTGCCAGCAGCTTACGCGGGTTTGGCACTGAAGCTTTCTTT,TRBJ1-1,many,.,TRBV11-2
CASSSRDPRRRNEQFF,TGTGCCAGCAGCTCCCGGGACCCCAGGAGGAGGAATGAGCAGTTCTTC,TRBJ2-1,many,.,TRBV7-8
CASSRGAGSYNEQFF,TGTGCCAGCAGCCGGGGCGCAGGGTCCTACAATGAGCAGTTCTTC,TRBJ2-1,.,.,TRBV6-4
CASSGQRINQPQHF,TGTGCCAGCAGCGGACAGAGAATCAATCAGCCCCAGCATTTT,TRBJ1-5,many,.,TRBV7-2
CASSPIGGQGTEAFF,TGTGCCAGCAGTCCCATCGGGGGGCAGGGGACTGAAGCTTTCTTT,TRBJ1-1,many,.,TRBV12-3/TRBV12-4
CSARDPFRGHGYTF,TGCAGTGCTAGAGACCCTTTCAGGGGGCATGGCTACACCTTC,TRBJ1-2,.,TRBD1,TRBV20-1
CASSEVGDYYGYTF,TGTGCCAGCAGTGAAGTCGGGGATTACTATGGCTACACCTTC,TRBJ1-2,.,.,TRBV2
CSARATGPSSYNEQFF,TGCAGTGCTAGAGCGACAGGCCCGAGCTCCTACAATGAGCAGTTCTTC,TRBJ2-1,few,.,TRBV20-1
CATGTLRGEQYF,TGTGCCACCGGGACCCTCCGGGGCGAGCAGTACTTC,TRBJ2-7,.,.,TRBV15
CASSSDRGSSSGANVLTF,TGTGCCAGCAGCTCTGACAGGGGGTCCTCCTCTGGGGCCAACGTCCTGACTTTC,TRBJ2-6,many,TRBD1,TRBV5-5
CSVGSSSGANVLTF,TGCAGCGTTGGGTCCTCCTCTGGGGCCAACGTCCTGACTTTC,TRBJ2-6,.,.,TRBV29-1
CASSLRNRVYGYTF,TGTGCCAGCAGCCTTCGGAACAGAGTCTATGGCTACACCTTC,TRBJ1-2,many,.,TRBV7-2
CASSLRTSGRAAIYEQYF,TGTGCCAGCAGCTTGCGGACTAGCGGGAGGGCCGCCATTTACGAGCAGTACTTC,TRBJ2-7,many,TRBD2,TRBV7-2
CASRPQDREHEQYF,TGTGCCAGCAGACCCCAGGACAGGGAACACGAGCAGTACTTC,TRBJ2-7,few,TRBD1,TRBV28
CASNQPRQSTDTQYF,TGTGCCAGCAACCAACCTCGACAGTCCACAGATACGCAGTATTTT,TRBJ2-3,.,.,TRBV12-3/TRBV12-4
CASSQDEWLWGTMNTEAFF,TGTGCCAGCAGCCAAGATGAATGGCTGTGGGGGACAATGAACACTGAAGCTTTCTTT,TRBJ1-1,few,.,TRBV14
CASSLVGGPGDEQYF,TGTGCCAGCAGCTTAGTAGGTGGGCCAGGGGACGAGCAGTACTTC,TRBJ2-7,many,.,TRBV7-6
CASSLAVMLNLNEQFF,TGTGCCAGCAGCTTAGCCGTGATGCTAAACCTAAATGAGCAGTTCTTC,TRBJ2-1,many,.,TRBV7-2
CASSLTGSTEAFF,TGTGCCAGCAGCTTAACGGGTTCCACTGAAGCTTTCTTT,TRBJ1-1,many,.,TRBV7-8
CASVGGKANVLTF,TGTGCCAGTGTAGGTGGGAAGGCCAACGTCCTGACTTTC,TRBJ2-6,few,.,TRBV28
CASSVVGGNIQYF,TGTGCCAGCAGCGTCGTCGGGGGCAACATTCAGTACTTC,TRBJ2-4,.,.,TRBV9
CASSEFLTEANEKLFF,TGTGCCAGCAGTGAATTCTTGACCGAGGCTAATGAAAAACTGTTTTTT,TRBJ1-4,few,.,TRBV6-4
CASSTPEGQGRPYNEQFF,TGTGCCAGTAGTACCCCTGAGGGGCAGGGTCGACCTTACAATGAGCAGTTCTTC,TRBJ2-1,many,.,TRBV19
CASQNPPINTEAFF,TGTGCCAGTCAAAATCCCCCCATTAACACTGAAGCTTTCTTT,TRBJ1-1,many,.,TRBV7-9
CASSSGRHQETQYF,TGTGCCAGCAGCTCCGGACGGCACCAAGAGACCCAGTACTTC,TRBJ2-5,many,.,TRBV7-8
CASSLRQAYNEQFF,TGTGCCAGCAGCTTAAGACAGGCCTACAATGAGCAGTTCTTC,TRBJ2-1,many,.,TRBV7-3
CSGGVGEMRKGNQPQHF,TGCAGCGGGGGGGTTGGGGAAATGAGGAAGGGGAATCAGCCCCAGCATTTT,TRBJ1-5,few,.,TRBV29-1
CASSQGYPIQGKAFF,TGCGCCAGCAGCCAAGGGTACCCGATCCAGGGGAAAGCTTTCTTT,TRBJ1-1,few,.,TRBV4-1
CASSEITSGIPYEQYF,TGTGCCAGTAGCGAAATAACTAGCGGGATACCCTACGAGCAGTACTTC,TRBJ2-7,few,TRBD2,TRBV19
CASSRVTTQETQYF,TGTGCCAGCTCACGAGTGACAACGCAAGAGACCCAGTACTTC,TRBJ2-5,few,.,TRBV18
CSAVGTRSSYEQYF,TGCAGTGCTGTTGGGACTCGGAGCTCCTACGAGCAGTACTTC,TRBJ2-7,few,.,TRBV20-1
CASSLLKGSNQPQHF,TGTGCCAGCAGTTTATTAAAGGGGAGTAATCAGCCCCAGCATTTT,TRBJ1-5,few,.,TRBV27
CASSRGGTDTQYF,TGTGCCAGCAGTAGAGGGGGCACAGATACGCAGTATTTT,TRBJ2-3,many,.,TRBV28
CASSQNGANTQYF,TGTGCCAGCAGTCAAAACGGGGCAAATACGCAGTATTTT,TRBJ2-3,many,.,TRBV28
CASSFRREHTEAFF,TGTGCCAGCAGTTTTCGGAGGGAGCACACTGAAGCTTTCTTT,TRBJ1-1,many,.,TRBV28